Sequencing of this TCR beta chain was carried out in a study of T cells after yellow fever vaccination. Findings and limits, study-wide: Primary-vaccination clones mostly resurfaced post-booster (about 96% CD4, 75% to 90% CD8). Repertoires sorted by FACS could include abundant clonotypes that are contaminants from the bulk population.

Note on this clonotype: Its antigen is currently unknown.

The germline gives CDR1 DFQATT, CDR2 SNEGSKA (reference sequence). This CDR3 has 15 amino acids. Trimming took 0 bases from V and 0 from J, leaving 9 bases between them. A 5'RACE template-switching step, the method used to make TCR cDNA, added a universal primer site and UMIs. Each CDR3 protein is one row after TCRdb ran MiXCR on the 5' RACE reads. The profile shows a few hundred thousand distinct CDR3 sequences, 19% of them singletons. Sample: PBMCs, taken 15 days after the yellow fever booster vaccination. The receptor was isolated from a man in his thirties or forties who received the YFV17D yellow fever vaccine. The rearrangement joins TRBV20-1 to TRBJ2-1, with D unresolved. In DNA, the CDR3 is TGCAGTGCTAGAGATCTAAGCCGCTCCTACAATGAGCAGTTCTTC. It translates to CSARDLSRSYNEQFF.